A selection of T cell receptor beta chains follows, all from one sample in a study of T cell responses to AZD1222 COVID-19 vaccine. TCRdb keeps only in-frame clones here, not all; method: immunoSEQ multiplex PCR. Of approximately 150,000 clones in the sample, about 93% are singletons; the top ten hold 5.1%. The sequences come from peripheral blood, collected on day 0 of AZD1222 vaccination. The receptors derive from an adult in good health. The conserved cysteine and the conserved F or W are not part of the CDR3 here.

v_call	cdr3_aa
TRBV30	AWSSTGRPYGYT
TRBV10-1	ASSELHLGEKLF
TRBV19	ASRKDHTYNEQF
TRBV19	ASSIGQLSEAF
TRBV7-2	ASSNQGGNTIY
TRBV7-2	ASSLWTGGRNTIY
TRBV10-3	AREGKSGRRRGDTQY
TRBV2	ASNYPGLGDNEQF
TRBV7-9	ASSARDSPYEQY
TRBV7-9	ASSLSGGQGGQPQH
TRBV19	ASSNRETDTQY
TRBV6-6	ASTYTQGIGGYT
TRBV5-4	ASSRTGAYNSPLH
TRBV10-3	AISESIGGETQY
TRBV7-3	ASSLRQGDGYT
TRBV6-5	ASTSGGAGKNIQY
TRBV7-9	ASSKGQLNTEAF
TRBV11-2	ASSLGTTYEQY
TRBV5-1	ASSPARSGASYGYT
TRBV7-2	ASSLYSGRMDNEQF
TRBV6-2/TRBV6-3	ASSTRVIRFDEQY
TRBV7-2	ASSPSAAYPGELF
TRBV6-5	ASSYSMSANQPQH
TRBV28	ASRSRLGGYGYT
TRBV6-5	ASRQGWGQPQH
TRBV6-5	ASGTLAGGSEQY
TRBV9	ASSVVGGASTDTQY
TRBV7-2	ASSLATVRDPKFSYEQY
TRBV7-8	ASRGSGAVNTQY
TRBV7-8	ASSFTRGQGQEKLF
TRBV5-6	ASSPPVTDTQY
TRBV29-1	SFLTGGTRGGELF
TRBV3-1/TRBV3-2	ASSQDLAGGDETQY
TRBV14	ASSQGIPHYNEQF
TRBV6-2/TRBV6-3	ASSYGPGTGSNYGYT
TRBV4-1	ASSHAGGARGSPLH
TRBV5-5	ASSVYTGIRNKGYT
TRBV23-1	ASSPLSPSAGQGGEKLF
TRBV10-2	ASGGLGYGYT
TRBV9	ASSVAGEGEQY